This T cell receptor beta chain was recorded in a study of graft-versus-host responses after intestinal transplantation. Across the study: Multivisceral, liver-intestinal, or isolated intestinal transplants were given to recipients. Uniformly, recipients were administered anti-thymocyte globulin induction with subsequent tacrolimus and steroids for about 3 years. Study-level results: High graft-versus-host to host-versus-graft clonal ratios were seen in allografts of patients with graft-donor T cell macrochimerism.

CDR1 is MGHRA, CDR2 YSYEKL, per germline. With 2 bases removed from V and 0 bases from J, the gap between germline ends came to 11 bases. This CDR3 has 16 residues. Points on this clone: The antigen remains undetermined.

The repertoire was sequenced with immunoSEQ multiplex PCR; TCRdb's copy has only in-frame clones and lacks some. Of over 75,000 clones listed, less than 95% were seen once; the top ten hold approximately 0.069%. Sequences were derived from unstimulated CD8+ T cells sorted from spleen or lymph node cells, sampled before transplant. The origin of this receptor is a human donor who was the organ donor for an intestinal transplant. The chain uses TRBV4-1 and TRBJ2-1; tentative D call: TRBD2 (6 bases). The CDR3 loop is CASSQPAGLSYNEQFF. The CDR3 DNA sequence: TGCGCCAGCAGCCAACCCGCGGGGCTCTCCTACAATGAGCAGTTCTTC.